Below, 21 T cell receptor beta chains from the same sample are listed, as sequenced in a study of cytomegalovirus exposure and HLA in healthy donors (dated by TCRdb to between 2016 and 2019). Library generation was performed with the immunoSEQ multiplex PCR assay. For the multiplex PCR, a mixture combining 60 forward primers for TCR Vbeta segments and 13 reverse primers for TCR Jbeta segments was used. Imported from immuneACCESS, the table was reduced by TCRdb to in-frame sequences with V and J called. These copies leave out some clones; in studies compared against another copy, an unresolved V gene accounts for under half, and the cause of the remainder is not known. The sample yields tens of thousands of clones; around 70% were counted once. The top ten hold 13% to 15% of the sample. The sequenced material came from PBMCs. All receptors derive from a male donor in good health and CMV-seropositive.

The count of this clone is one. The chain carries TRBV5-1 and TRBJ1-4, with unresolved D. V lost 1 base and J lost 1, with 8 bases in between. Per germline, CDR1 SGHRS and CDR2 YFSETQ. This CDR3 is 15 amino acids long. The CDR3, as DNA: TGCGCCAGCAGCTTGCGGGGAGGAACTAATGAAAAACTGTTTTTT. Amino acids: CASSLRGGTNEKLFF.

The table lists this clone with a few counts. V gene TRBV14 combines with J gene TRBJ2-5, with a weak D call TRBD2 (6 bases). V shed 11 bases and J shed 5 bases, with 18 bases lying between them. In germline, CDR1 is SGHDN, CDR2 FVKESK. The CDR3 extends over 13 amino acids. In DNA, the CDR3 is TGTGCCTCACGCGGGGCCTCTTGGGAGACCCAGTACTTC. Translating gives CASRGASWETQYF.

The rearrangement links TRBV27 to TRBJ1-6; D gene unclear. The CDR3 is made up of 19 amino acids. V lost 3 bases and J lost 5, with 23 bases in between. The germline V gene encodes CDR1 MNHEY and CDR2 SMNVEV (reference sequence). The CDR3 region has the DNA TGTGCCAGCAGTTTTTCGATGGTTTTTCGCGACCTAGATAATTCACCCCTCCACTTT. The encoded protein is CASSFSMVFRDLDNSPLHF.

The chain carries TRBV15 and TRBJ2-5; maybe TRBD2 (7 bases). The V and J ends lost 0 bases and 5 bases respectively, with 10 bases between them. The CDR3 has 14 residues. The germline V gene has CDR1 LNHNV and CDR2 YYDKDF (reference sequence). The chain's CDR3 is CATSREGGHETQYF. DNA for the CDR3: TGTGCCACCAGCAGAGAGGGGGGGCACGAGACCCAGTACTTC.

J is TRBJ2-5 and V is TRBV4-1; tentatively, D is TRBD1 (5 bases). The CDR3 totals 15 residues. Trimming took 3 bases from V and 4 from J, leaving 15 bases between them. Germline CDR1 MGHRA, CDR2 YSYEKL. In nucleotides, the CDR3 is TGCGCCAGCAGCCACTTGGCAGGGATGGGAGAGACCCAGTACTTC. Protein product: CASSHLAGMGETQYF.

In its sample, this clone was seen once. The chain combines TRBV4-1 with TRBJ1-6; D remains ambiguous. The germline V gene has CDR1 MGHRA and CDR2 YSYEKL. Trimming removed 5 bases from V and 7 bases from J, with 21 bases in between. This CDR3 contains 17 residues. The DNA for the CDR3 is TGCGCCAGCAGCTCCCGTCTCCTGACGGGTCCGAATTCACCCCTCCACTTT. This encodes CASSSRLLTGPNSPLHF.

This rearrangement joins TRBV7-3 to TRBJ2-3; 9 bases match TRBD2. Germline V gene data show CDR1 as SGHTA and CDR2 as FQGTGA. Losses at the gene ends were 2 bases for V and 6 bases for J; bases not matched to a gene: 6. This CDR3 region has 15 residues. The CDR3 DNA sequence: TGTGCCAGCAGCTTAGGGGCTAGCGGGAAGGATACGCAGTATTTT. Its translation: CASSLGASGKDTQYF.

The chain links TRBV11-2 to TRBJ2-3; TRBD1 matches 7 bases. The V and J ends lost 3 bases and 6 bases, in that order; junction bases with no gene match: 3. Germline-derived CDR1 and CDR2 are SGHAT and FQNNGV. The CDR3 runs 13 residues. CDR3 nucleotide sequence: TGTGCCAGCAGCTTTACAGGGGCTGATACGCAGTATTTT. Residues: CASSFTGADTQYF. The complete variable domain, with remaining parts taken from reference TRBV11-2 and TRBJ2-3, reads EAGVAQSPRYKIIEKRQSVAFWCNPISGHATLYWYQQILGQGPKLLIQFQNNGVVDDSQLPKDRFSAERLKGVDSTLKIQPAKLEDSAVYLCASSFTGADTQYFGPGTRLTVL.

The V gene is TRBV25-1, the J gene TRBJ2-5; 8 bases are a match to TRBD1. The germline V gene encodes CDR1 MGHDK and CDR2 SYGVNS. The CDR3 has 14 amino acids. V shed 4 bases and J 5 bases; nucleotides not matched to a gene: 6. The DNA for the CDR3 is TGTGCCAGCAGTGTAGAGACAGGGGATGAGACCCAGTACTTC. It yields the protein CASSVETGDETQYF. The full variable domain, rest sourced from reference TRBV25-1 and TRBJ2-5, is EADIYQTPRYLVIGTGKKITLECSQTMGHDKMYWYQQDPGMELHLIHYSYGVNSTEKGDLSSESTVSRIRTEHFPLTLESARPSHTSQYLCASSVETGDETQYFGPGTRLLVL.

The V call is TRBV6-5, the J call TRBJ1-6; TRBD1 aligns across 8 bases. The CDR3 contains 15 residues. Trimming cost V 5 bases and J 7 bases; bases outside gene matches: 7. Germline CDR1 and CDR2: MNHEY and SVGAGI. The CDR3 region is CASSQQGARNSPLHF. The CDR3, as DNA: TGTGCCAGCAGTCAGCAGGGGGCGAGGAATTCACCCCTCCACTTT.

V gene TRBV18 combines with J gene TRBJ2-1; possible D gene TRBD2, 6 bases. The germline V gene has CDR1 KGHSH and CDR2 LQKENI. The ends were cut back, 2 bases at V and 5 bases at J, with 16 bases in the middle. The CDR3 is 16 residues long. CDR3 region: CASSPSGPRVDNEQFF. The DNA of the CDR3 is TGTGCCAGCTCACCAAGCGGGCCCCGGGTCGACAATGAGCAGTTCTTC.

The count of this clone is one. V is TRBV2 and J is TRBJ2-3; 8 bases align to TRBD1. Germline CDR1 and CDR2: SNHLY and FYNNEI. This CDR3 contains 14 residues. J gave up 2 bases and V 6 bases, and 4 bases lay outside the gene matches. The CDR3 here is CASRRQGPTDTQYF. In DNA, the CDR3 is TGTGCCAGCAGGAGACAGGGGCCCACAGATACGCAGTATTTT.

V gene TRBV11-3 combines with J gene TRBJ2-1, with TRBD1 identical over 8 bases. CDR1 is SGHNT, CDR2 YENEEA, per germline. Trimming cost V 3 bases and J 8 bases; bases outside gene matches: 6. This CDR3 is 14 amino acids long. CDR3 in DNA: TGTGCCAGCAGCTTGCGACAGGGGTTCCATGAGCAGTTCTTC. Protein: CASSLRQGFHEQFF.

This sequence joins TRBV6-5 and TRBJ2-7; weak D call: TRBD1 (6 bases). Germline CDR1 reads MNHEY; CDR2 reads SVGAGI. The CDR3 runs to 15 residues. V was clipped by 6 bases and J by 7 bases, with 22 bases between them. The CDR3 loop reads CASRNSAMRGFEQYF. CDR3 nucleotides: TGTGCCAGCAGAAACTCGGCAATGAGGGGGTTTGAGCAGTACTTC.

This clone was counted only a few times. The chain employs TRBV19 and TRBJ1-1, with 8 bases that match TRBD1. This CDR3 has 13 residues. Trimming at V came to 3 bases and at J to 4 bases, leaving 1 base not matched to a gene. Germline V gene sequence: CDR1 LNHDA, CDR2 SQIVND (reference sequence). CDR3 DNA: TGTGCCAGTAGTATCGACAGGGGCACTGAAGCTTTCTTT. Amino acids: CASSIDRGTEAFF.

The chain joins TRBV30 to TRBJ2-3; 7 bases are a match to TRBD1. CDR3 length: 14 residues. Trimming took 5 bases from V and 2 from J; bases not matched to a gene: 7. Germline-derived CDR1 and CDR2 are GTSNPN and SVGIG (reference sequence). CDR3 residues: CAWAQGEYTDTQYF. Written as DNA, the CDR3 is TGTGCCTGGGCGCAGGGGGAGTACACAGATACGCAGTATTTT. Complete variable domain (other parts from reference TRBV30 and TRBJ2-3): SQTIHQWPATLVQPVGSPLSLECTVEGTSNPNLYWYRQAAGRGLQLLFYSVGIGQISSEVPQNLSASRPQDRQFILSSKKLLLSDSGFYLCAWAQGEYTDTQYFGPGTRLTVL.

CDR3 DNA: TGTGCCAGCAGCCGACTAGCGGGGGCGTACAATGAGCAGTTCTTC. It translates to CASSRLAGAYNEQFF. The chain links TRBV13 to TRBJ2-1, with TRBD2 matching over 12 bases. Germline CDR1 and CDR2: PRHDT and FYEKMQ (reference sequence). The CDR3 is made up of 15 amino acids. V gave up 5 bases and J gave up 4 bases; unmatched junction bases: 3.

This clone came up a few times. The rearrangement links TRBV6-4 to TRBJ2-5, with D perhaps TRBD2 (7 bases). Trimming took 7 bases from V and 7 from J, leaving 16 bases between them. The length of the CDR3 is 13 residues. Germline CDR1 is MRHNA and CDR2 is SNTAGT. CDR3 DNA: TGTGCCAGCACCGAGGGGGGGTCAAGGACCCAGTACTTC. Its translation is CASTEGGSRTQYF.

This clone was found a few times. The V and J genes are TRBV6-5 and TRBJ2-7; D not resolved. Between the trimmed V and J ends, which lost 2 bases and 0 bases, there was a span of 5 bases. There are 13 residues in the CDR3. The germline CDR1 and CDR2 sequences are MNHEY and SVGAGI. The CDR3 nucleotides are TGTGCCAGCAGTTACCGCGGCTCCTACGAGCAGTACTTC. Amino acids: CASSYRGSYEQYF.

The genes are TRBV7-3 and TRBJ2-3; the match to TRBD1 covers 8 bases. Per the germline V gene, CDR1 is SGHTA and CDR2 is FQGTGA. The J segment lost 2 bases and the V segment lost 4 bases, leaving 5 bases of the junction unmatched. This CDR3 region has 15 residues. The CDR3 loop is CASSWQGANTDTQYF. CDR3 nucleotides: TGTGCCAGCAGCTGGCAGGGGGCTAACACAGATACGCAGTATTTT. Full variable domain (outside the CDR3, taken from reference TRBV7-3 and TRBJ2-3): GAGVSQTPSNKVTEKGKYVELRCDPISGHTALYWYRQSLGQGPEFLIYFQGTGAADDSGLPNDRFFAVRPEGSVSTLKIQRTERGDSAVYLCASSWQGANTDTQYFGPGTRLTVL.

V usage is TRBV5-1 and J usage is TRBJ2-3; perhaps TRBD2 as D (7 bases). Deletions cut 2 bases from V and 3 bases from J, with 16 bases between. The CDR3 contains 16 residues. Germline V gene data show CDR1 as SGHRS and CDR2 as YFSETQ. The CDR3 reads CASSFQYGGPTDTQYF. The CDR3 region has the DNA TGCGCCAGCAGCTTTCAGTACGGGGGGCCGACAGATACGCAGTATTTT.